One TCR beta chain is described in this entry. The sample is drawn from a study of cytomegalovirus exposure and HLA in healthy donors. Primers: 60 Vbeta forward and 13 Jbeta reverse. Measured with immunoSEQ multiplex PCR; TCRdb has only the in-frame clones, and not every one. The data contain over 130,000 clones, about four fifths of them singletons. From germline, CDR1 is SNHLY and CDR2 FYNNEI. The junction had 3 bases not matched to a gene; V was cut back by 6 bases and J by 1 base. The CDR3 is 14 residues long. V is TRBV2 and J is TRBJ2-7, with 10 bases fitting TRBD2. The sequenced sample was PBMCs. The receptor's source is a man aged 50 to 60 in good health and CMV-seropositive. The CDR3 spells CASRGLANSYEQYF. As DNA, the CDR3 is TGTGCCAGCAGGGGACTAGCGAATTCCTACGAGCAGTACTTC. Variable domain in full (rest from reference TRBV2 and TRBJ2-7): EPEVTQTPSHQVTQMGQEVILRCVPISNHLYFYWYRQILGQKVEFLVSFYNNEISEKSEIFDDQFSVERPDGSNFTLKIRSTKLEDSAMYFCASRGLANSYEQYFGPGTRLTVT.